Described below is a single T cell receptor (beta chain) sequence and its context. The target antigen is unknown. The sample comes from a study of T cell responses to AZD1222 COVID-19 vaccine. Here immunoSEQ multiplex PCR was the method, and the copy in TCRdb shows in-frame clones only, minus some. The data contain 85,000 to 90,000 clones, around nine tenths of them singletons. Study-wide results and limits: Repertoires were obtained solely post-peak T cell response. Only five or six people who got AZD1222 tested seropositive at baseline. Compared with day 0, the breadth and depth of the Spike-specific TCR repertoire rose significantly after two doses of AZD1222. Nearly half of spike-specific TCRs reportedly go after variant regions that carry no mutations.

The specimen was peripheral blood, collected on day 0 of AZD1222 vaccination. This clonotype was sampled from an adult in good health.

In nucleotides, the CDR3 is TGTGCCAGCAGCGGGGCGACTAGCGGGGTATACAATGAGCAGTTCTTC. It specifies CASSGATSGVYNEQFF. The gene calls are TRBV5-4 and TRBJ2-1, with 11 nucleotides matching TRBD2. The CDR3 is made up of 16 amino acids. The junction had 7 bases not matched to a gene; V was cut back by 4 bases and J by 4 bases. The germline V gene encodes CDR1 SGHNT and CDR2 YYREEE (reference sequence).